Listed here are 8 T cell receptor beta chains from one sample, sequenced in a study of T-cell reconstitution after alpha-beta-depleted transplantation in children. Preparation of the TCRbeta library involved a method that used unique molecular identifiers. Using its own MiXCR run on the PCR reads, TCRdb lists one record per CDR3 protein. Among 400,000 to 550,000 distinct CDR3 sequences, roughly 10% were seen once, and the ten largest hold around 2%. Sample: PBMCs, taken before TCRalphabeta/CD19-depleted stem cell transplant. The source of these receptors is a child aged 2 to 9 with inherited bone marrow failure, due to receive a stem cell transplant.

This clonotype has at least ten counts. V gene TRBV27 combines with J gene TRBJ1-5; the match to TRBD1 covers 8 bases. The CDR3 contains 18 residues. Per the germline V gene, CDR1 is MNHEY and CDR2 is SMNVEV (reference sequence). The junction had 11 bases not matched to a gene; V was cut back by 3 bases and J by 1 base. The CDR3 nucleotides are TGTGCCAGCAGTTTCGTGGCAGGGGGCTTTTGGAGCAATCAGCCCCAGCATTTT. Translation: CASSFVAGGFWSNQPQHF.

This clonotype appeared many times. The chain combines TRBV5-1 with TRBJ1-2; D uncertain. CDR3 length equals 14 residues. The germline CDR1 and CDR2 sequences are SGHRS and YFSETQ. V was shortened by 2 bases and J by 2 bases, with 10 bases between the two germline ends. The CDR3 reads CASSFSPTNYGYTF. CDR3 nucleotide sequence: TGCGCCAGCAGCTTCTCTCCTACCAACTATGGCTACACCTTC.

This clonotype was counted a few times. CDR3 in amino acids: CASRKLSGGLAYNEQFF. CDR3 sequence (DNA): TGTGCCAGCAGAAAACTCTCCGGGGGACTAGCTTACAATGAGCAGTTCTTC. This sequence joins TRBV6-2 or TRBV6-3 and TRBJ2-1, with 9 nucleotides matching TRBD2. This CDR3 spans 17 amino acids. Per the germline V gene, CDR1 is MNHEY and CDR2 is SVGEGT. V lost 6 bases and J lost 4; bases outside the gene matches: 13.

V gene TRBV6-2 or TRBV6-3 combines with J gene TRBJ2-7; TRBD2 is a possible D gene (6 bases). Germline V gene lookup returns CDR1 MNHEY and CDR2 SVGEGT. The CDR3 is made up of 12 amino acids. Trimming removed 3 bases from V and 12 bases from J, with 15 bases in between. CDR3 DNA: TGTGCCAGCAGTTATGCGGGGACCGTCGGGTACTTC. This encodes CASSYAGTVGYF.

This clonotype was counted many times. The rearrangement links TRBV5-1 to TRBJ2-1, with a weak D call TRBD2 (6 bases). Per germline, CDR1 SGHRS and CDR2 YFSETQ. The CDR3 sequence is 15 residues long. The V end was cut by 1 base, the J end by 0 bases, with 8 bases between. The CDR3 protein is CASSLTSSSYNEQFF. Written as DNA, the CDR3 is TGCGCCAGCAGCTTGACTAGCAGCTCCTACAATGAGCAGTTCTTC.

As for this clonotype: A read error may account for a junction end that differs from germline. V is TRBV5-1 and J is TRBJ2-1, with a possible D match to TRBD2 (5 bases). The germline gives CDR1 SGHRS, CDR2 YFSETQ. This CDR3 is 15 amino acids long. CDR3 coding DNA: TGCGTCAGCAGCTTTTTAGGCGGCGAGGGCAATGAGCAGTTCTTC. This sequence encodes CVSSFLGGEGNEQFF.

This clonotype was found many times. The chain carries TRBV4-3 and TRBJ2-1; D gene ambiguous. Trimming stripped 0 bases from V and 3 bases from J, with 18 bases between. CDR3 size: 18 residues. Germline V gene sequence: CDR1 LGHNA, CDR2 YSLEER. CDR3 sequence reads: CASSQDPGSPHYYNEQFF. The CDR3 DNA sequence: TGCGCCAGCAGCCAAGACCCCGGGTCCCCCCACTACTACAATGAGCAGTTCTTC.

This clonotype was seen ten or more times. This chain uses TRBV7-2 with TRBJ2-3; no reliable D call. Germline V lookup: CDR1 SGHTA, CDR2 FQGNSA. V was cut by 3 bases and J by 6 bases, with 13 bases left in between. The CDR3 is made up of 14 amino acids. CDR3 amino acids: CASSLGWASDTQYF. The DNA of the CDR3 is TGTGCCAGCAGCTTGGGCTGGGCTTCGGATACGCAGTATTTT.